What follows is one TCR beta chain and its context. This sample is part of a study of shared clonotypes between healthy human individuals. Terminally differentiated effector memory CD45RA+ cells were excluded by CCR7 positive selection of CD45RO-negative cells. The method was immunoSEQ multiplex PCR; TCRdb's version includes in-frame clones alone and lacks a portion of them. This table holds about 2 million clones, roughly 94% found once. The germline gives CDR1 ENHRY, CDR2 SYGVKD. With 6 bases removed from V and 6 bases from J, the gap between germline ends came to 12 bases. CDR3 length equals 12 residues.

This sequence originates from a man between 18 and 35 years old in good health. The chain has TRBV10-3 and TRBJ2-7, with D possibly being TRBD1 (5 bases). Sequencing was done on a sample of naive CD8+ T cells sorted from blood. DNA of the CDR3: TGTGCCATCAGCCATGACAGCACCGAGCAGTACTTC. Translation: CAISHDSTEQYF.